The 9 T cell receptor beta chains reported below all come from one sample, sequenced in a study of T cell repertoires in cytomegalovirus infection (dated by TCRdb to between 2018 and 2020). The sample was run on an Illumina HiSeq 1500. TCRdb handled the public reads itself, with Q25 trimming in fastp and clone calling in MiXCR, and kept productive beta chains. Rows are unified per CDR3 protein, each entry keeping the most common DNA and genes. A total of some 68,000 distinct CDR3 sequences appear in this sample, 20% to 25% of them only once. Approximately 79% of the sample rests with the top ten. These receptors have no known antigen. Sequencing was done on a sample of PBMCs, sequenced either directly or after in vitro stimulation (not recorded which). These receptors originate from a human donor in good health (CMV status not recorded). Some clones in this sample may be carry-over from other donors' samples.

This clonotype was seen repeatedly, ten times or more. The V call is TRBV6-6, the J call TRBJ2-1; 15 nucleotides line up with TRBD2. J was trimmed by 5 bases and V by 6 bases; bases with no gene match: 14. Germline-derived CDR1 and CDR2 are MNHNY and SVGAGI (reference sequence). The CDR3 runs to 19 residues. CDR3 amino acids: CASSPLGLAGGPQHNEQFF. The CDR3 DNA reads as TGTGCCAGCAGCCCTTTGGGACTAGCGGGAGGCCCCCAACACAATGAGCAGTTCTTC.

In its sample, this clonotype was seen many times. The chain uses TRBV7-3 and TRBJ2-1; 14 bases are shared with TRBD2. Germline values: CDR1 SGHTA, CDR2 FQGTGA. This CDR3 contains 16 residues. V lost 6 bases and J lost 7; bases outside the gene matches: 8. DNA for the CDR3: TGTGCCAGCAGGACTAGCGGGAGGGCCTCTGTGAATGAGCAGTTCTTC. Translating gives CASRTSGRASVNEQFF.

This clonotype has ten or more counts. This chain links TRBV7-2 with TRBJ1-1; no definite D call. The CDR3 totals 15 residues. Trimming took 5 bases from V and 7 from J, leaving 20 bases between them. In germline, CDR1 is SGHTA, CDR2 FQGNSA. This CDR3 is CASSGRVAGRNEAFF. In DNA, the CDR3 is TGTGCCAGCAGCGGCCGAGTTGCGGGTCGGAATGAAGCTTTCTTT.

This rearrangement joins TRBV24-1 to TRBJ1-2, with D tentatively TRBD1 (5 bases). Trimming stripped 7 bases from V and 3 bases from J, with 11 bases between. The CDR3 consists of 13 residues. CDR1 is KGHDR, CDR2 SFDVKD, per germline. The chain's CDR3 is CATRGETDYGYTF. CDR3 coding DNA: TGTGCCACCAGGGGGGAGACGGACTATGGCTACACCTTC.

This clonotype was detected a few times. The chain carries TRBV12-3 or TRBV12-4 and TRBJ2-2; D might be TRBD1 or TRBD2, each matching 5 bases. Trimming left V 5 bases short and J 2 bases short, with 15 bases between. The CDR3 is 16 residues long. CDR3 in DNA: TGTGCCAGCAGTAAGCACGCCGGGACCAACACCGGGGAGCTGTTTTTT. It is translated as CASSKHAGTNTGELFF.

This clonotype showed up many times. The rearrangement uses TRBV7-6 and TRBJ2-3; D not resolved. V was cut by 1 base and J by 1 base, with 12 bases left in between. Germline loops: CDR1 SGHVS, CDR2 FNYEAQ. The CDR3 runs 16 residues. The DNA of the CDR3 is TGTGCCAGCAGCTTAGAAGCGCATCTGGGCACAGATACGCAGTATTTT. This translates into CASSLEAHLGTDTQYF.

CDR3 sequence reads: CASSLFTGELFF. The CDR3 DNA follows: TGCGCCAGCAGCTTGTTCACCGGGGAGCTGTTTTTT. The chain recombines TRBV5-1 with TRBJ2-2; D not certain. Trimming removed 1 base at V and 4 bases at J, with 2 bases between. CDR1 SGHRS and CDR2 YFSETQ come from the germline V gene. The CDR3 has 12 amino acids.

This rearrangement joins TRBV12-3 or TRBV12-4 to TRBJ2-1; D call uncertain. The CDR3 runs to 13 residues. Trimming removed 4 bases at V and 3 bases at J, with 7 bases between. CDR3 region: CASSYPNYNEQFF. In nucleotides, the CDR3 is TGTGCCAGCAGTTACCCGAACTACAATGAGCAGTTCTTC.

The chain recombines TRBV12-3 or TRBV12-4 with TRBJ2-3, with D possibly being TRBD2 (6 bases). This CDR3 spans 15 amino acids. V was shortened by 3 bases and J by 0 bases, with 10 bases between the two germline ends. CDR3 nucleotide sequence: TGTGCCAGCAGTTTGTGGGCGGGAAGCACAGATACGCAGTATTTT. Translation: CASSLWAGSTDTQYF.